This T cell receptor (beta chain) was sequenced in a study of T cell responses to AZD1222 COVID-19 vaccine. TCRdb keeps only in-frame clones here, not all; method: immunoSEQ multiplex PCR. The table records 20,000 or so clones, around 82% of them present only once. The germline V and J ends were trimmed by 1 base and 3 bases, with 19 bases remaining between them. The CDR3 loop spans 18 amino acids. Germline V gene data show CDR1 as MGHRA and CDR2 as YSYEKL. This chain connects TRBV4-1 to TRBJ2-1, with D perhaps given as TRBD1 or TRBD2 (5 bases each). The sample was peripheral blood, taken 28 days after the second AZD1222 dose. The receptor was derived from an adult who received the AZD1222 COVID-19 vaccine. CDR3 sequence reads: CASSQVFRGPVGYNEQFF. Here the CDR3 DNA reads TGCGCCAGCAGCCAAGTGTTTAGGGGACCAGTAGGCTACAATGAGCAGTTCTTC.